This T cell receptor (beta chain) was recorded in a study of shared clonotypes between healthy human individuals. Points on this clone: Its cognate antigen is unknown.

The naive CD8 population came from CD45RO-negative cells selected for CCR7, without terminally differentiated effector memory CD45RA+ cells. Broader study findings: Roughly 5% of naive CD4 clonotypes were common to a handful of donors.

There are 17 residues in the CDR3. Trimming removed 1 base at V and 4 bases at J, with 17 bases between. Germline CDR1 SEHNR, CDR2 FQNEAQ (reference sequence). Sequencing was performed with immunoSEQ multiplex PCR; in TCRdb, only in-frame clones are kept and a portion is missing. The table shows nearly 2 million clones, with about 95% occurring only once. The gene calls are TRBV7-9 and TRBJ2-1; D unresolved. Material: naive CD8+ T cells sorted from blood. The receptor was derived from a man younger than 30 in good health. CDR3 sequence reads: CASSLVSASWGYNEQFF. In DNA form, the CDR3 reads TGTGCCAGCAGCTTAGTGTCGGCTAGTTGGGGTTACAATGAGCAGTTCTTC.